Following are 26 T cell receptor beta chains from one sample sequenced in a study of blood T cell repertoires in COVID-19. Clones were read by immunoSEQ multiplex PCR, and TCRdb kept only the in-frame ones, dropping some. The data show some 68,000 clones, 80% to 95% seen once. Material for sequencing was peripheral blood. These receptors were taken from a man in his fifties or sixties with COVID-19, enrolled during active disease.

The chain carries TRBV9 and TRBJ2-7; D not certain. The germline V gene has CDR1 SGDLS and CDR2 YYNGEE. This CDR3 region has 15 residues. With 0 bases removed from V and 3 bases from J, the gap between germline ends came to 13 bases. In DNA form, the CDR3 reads TGTGCCAGCAGCGTAGCCCCGGGTCCCAACTACGAGCAGTACTTC. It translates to CASSVAPGPNYEQYF. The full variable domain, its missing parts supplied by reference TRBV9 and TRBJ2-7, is DSGVTQTPKHLITATGQRVTLRCSPRSGDLSVYWYQQSLDQGLQFLIQYYNGEERAKGNILERFSAQQFPDLHSELNLSSLELGDSALYFCASSVAPGPNYEQYFGPGTRLTVT.

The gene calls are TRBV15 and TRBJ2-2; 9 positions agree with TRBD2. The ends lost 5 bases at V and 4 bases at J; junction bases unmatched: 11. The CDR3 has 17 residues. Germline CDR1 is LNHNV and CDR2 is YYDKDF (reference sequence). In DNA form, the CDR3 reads TGTGCCACCAGCTCACCGGGGGCGGGAGGGACCACCGGGGAGCTGTTTTTT. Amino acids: CATSSPGAGGTTGELFF.

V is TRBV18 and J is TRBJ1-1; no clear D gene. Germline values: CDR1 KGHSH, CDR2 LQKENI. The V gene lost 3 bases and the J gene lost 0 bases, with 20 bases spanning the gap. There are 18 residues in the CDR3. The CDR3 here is CASSPIKTMSGMNTEAFF. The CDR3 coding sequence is TGTGCCAGCTCACCCATAAAGACTATGTCGGGGATGAACACTGAAGCTTTCTTT.

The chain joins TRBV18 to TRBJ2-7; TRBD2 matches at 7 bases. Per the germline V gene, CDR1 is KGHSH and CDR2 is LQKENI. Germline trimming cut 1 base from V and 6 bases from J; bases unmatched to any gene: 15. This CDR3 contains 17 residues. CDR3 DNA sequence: TGTGCCAGCTCACCACTCGGGGCTTGGACTAGTCCCCTCGAGCAGTACTTC. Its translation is CASSPLGAWTSPLEQYF.

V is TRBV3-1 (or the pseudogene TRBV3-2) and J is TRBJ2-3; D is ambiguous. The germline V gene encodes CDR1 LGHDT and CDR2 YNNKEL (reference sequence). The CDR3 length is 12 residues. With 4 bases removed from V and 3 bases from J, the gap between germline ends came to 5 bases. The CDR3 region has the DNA TGTGCCAGCAGCCTTCGGACAGATACGCAGTATTTT. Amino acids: CASSLRTDTQYF.

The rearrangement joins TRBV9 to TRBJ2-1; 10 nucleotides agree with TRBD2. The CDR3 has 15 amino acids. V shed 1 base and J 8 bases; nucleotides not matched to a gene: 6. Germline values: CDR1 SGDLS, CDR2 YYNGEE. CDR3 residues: CASSVYASGSHEQFF. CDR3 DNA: TGTGCCAGCAGCGTATATGCTAGCGGGAGTCATGAGCAGTTCTTC.

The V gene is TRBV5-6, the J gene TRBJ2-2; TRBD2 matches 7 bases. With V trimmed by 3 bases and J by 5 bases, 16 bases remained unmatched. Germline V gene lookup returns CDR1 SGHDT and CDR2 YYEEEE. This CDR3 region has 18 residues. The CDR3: CASSYGAGVGIRTGELFF. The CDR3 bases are TGTGCCAGCAGCTACGGGGCGGGAGTAGGGATTCGTACCGGGGAGCTGTTTTTT.

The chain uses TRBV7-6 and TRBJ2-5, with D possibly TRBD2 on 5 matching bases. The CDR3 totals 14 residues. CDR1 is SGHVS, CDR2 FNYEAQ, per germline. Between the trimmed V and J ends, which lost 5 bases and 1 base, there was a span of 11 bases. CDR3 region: CASSPNSAQETQYF. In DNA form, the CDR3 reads TGTGCCAGCAGCCCAAATAGCGCCCAAGAGACCCAGTACTTC.

The CDR3 DNA reads TGCGCCAGCAGCTTAATGGAGAGGTCGAGGATAGGGGCTAACTCCTACAATGAGCAGTTCTTC. It translates to CASSLMERSRIGANSYNEQFF. The chain combines TRBV5-1 with TRBJ2-1; D is perhaps TRBD1 (5 bases). The germline gives CDR1 SGHRS, CDR2 YFSETQ. V lost 2 bases, J lost 0 bases, and 27 bases lay in between. The CDR3 spans 21 residues.

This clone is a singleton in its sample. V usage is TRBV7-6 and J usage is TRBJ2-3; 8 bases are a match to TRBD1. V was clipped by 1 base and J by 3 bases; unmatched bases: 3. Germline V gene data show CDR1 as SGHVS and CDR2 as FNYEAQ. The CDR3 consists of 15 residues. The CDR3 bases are TGTGCCAGCAGCTTAGGGACAGGGACTACAGATACGCAGTATTTT. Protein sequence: CASSLGTGTTDTQYF. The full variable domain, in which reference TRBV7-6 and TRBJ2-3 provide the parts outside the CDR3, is GAGVSQSPRYKVTKRGQDVALRCDPISGHVSLYWYRQALGQGPEFLTYFNYEAQQDKSGLPNDRFSAERPEGSISTLTIQRTEQRDSAMYRCASSLGTGTTDTQYFGPGTRLTVL.

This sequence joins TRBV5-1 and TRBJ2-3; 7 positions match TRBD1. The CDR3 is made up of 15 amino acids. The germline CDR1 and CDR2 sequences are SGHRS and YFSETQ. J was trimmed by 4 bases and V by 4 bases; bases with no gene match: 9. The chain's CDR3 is CASSTGTVSPDTQYF. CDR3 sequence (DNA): TGCGCCAGCAGCACAGGGACAGTGAGCCCAGATACGCAGTATTTT.

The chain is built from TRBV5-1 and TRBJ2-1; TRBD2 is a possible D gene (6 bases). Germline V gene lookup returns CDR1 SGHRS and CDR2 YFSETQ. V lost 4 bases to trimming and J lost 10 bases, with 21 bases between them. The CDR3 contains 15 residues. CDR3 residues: CASSPFTDLAAEQFF. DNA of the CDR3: TGCGCCAGCAGCCCATTTACGGACTTAGCGGCGGAGCAGTTCTTC.

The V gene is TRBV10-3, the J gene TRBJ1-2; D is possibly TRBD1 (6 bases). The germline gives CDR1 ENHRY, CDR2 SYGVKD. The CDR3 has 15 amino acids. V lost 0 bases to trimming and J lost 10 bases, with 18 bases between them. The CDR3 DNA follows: TGTGCCATCAGTGAGTCATCTTGGACAGCCTGGGACTACACCTTC. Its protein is CAISESSWTAWDYTF.

The CDR3 bases are TGCGCCAGCAGCCAAGGCCCAGCGGGATTGAATGAGCAGTTCTTC. Protein: CASSQGPAGLNEQFF. The chain has TRBV4-3 and TRBJ2-1; 7 positions match TRBD2. The length of the CDR3 is 15 residues. Looked up from germline, CDR1 is LGHNA and CDR2 is YSLEER. The V and J ends lost 1 base and 7 bases, in that order; junction bases with no gene match: 7.

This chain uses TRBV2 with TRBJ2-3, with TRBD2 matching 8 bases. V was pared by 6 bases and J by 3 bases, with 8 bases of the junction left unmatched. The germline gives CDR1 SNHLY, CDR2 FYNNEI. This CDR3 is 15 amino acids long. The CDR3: CASRGTSGYTDTQYF. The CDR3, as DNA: TGTGCCAGCAGGGGAACTAGCGGATATACAGATACGCAGTATTTT.

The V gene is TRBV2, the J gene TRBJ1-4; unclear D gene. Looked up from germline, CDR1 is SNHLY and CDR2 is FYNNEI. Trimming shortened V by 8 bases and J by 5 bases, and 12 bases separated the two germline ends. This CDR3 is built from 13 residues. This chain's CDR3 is CASARFPNEKLFF. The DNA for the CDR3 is TGTGCCAGCGCCAGGTTTCCGAATGAAAAACTGTTTTTT.

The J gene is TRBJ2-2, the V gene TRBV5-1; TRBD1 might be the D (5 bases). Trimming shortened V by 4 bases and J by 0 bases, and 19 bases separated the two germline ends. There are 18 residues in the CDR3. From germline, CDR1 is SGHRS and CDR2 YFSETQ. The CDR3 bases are TGCGCCAGCAGCCAACCAAAGAACAGGCTAGCGAACACCGGGGAGCTGTTTTTT. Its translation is CASSQPKNRLANTGELFF.

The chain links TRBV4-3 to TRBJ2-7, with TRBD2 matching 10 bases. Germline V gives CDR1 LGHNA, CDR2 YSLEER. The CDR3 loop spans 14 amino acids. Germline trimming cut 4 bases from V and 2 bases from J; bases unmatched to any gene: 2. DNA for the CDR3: TGCGCCAGCAGCCGCGGGACTAGCGCCTACGAGCAGTACTTC. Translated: CASSRGTSAYEQYF.

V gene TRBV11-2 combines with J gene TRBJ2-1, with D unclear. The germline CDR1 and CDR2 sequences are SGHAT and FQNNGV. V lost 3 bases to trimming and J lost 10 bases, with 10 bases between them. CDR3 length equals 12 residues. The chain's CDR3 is CASSFYELEQFF. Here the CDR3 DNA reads TGTGCCAGCAGCTTCTATGAGTTAGAGCAGTTCTTC.

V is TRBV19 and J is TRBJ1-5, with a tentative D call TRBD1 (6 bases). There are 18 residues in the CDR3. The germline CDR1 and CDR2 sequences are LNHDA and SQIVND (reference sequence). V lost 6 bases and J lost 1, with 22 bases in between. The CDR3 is CASRLGFRGTISNQPQHF. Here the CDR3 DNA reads TGTGCCAGTAGGTTAGGTTTCAGGGGTACCATAAGCAATCAGCCCCAGCATTTT.

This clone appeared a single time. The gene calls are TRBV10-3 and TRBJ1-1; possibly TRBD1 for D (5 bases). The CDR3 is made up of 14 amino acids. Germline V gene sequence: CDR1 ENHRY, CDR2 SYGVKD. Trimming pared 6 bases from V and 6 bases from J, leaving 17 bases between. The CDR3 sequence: CAIRGQGTIAEAFF. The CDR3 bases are TGTGCCATCAGAGGACAAGGGACTATTGCTGAAGCTTTCTTT.

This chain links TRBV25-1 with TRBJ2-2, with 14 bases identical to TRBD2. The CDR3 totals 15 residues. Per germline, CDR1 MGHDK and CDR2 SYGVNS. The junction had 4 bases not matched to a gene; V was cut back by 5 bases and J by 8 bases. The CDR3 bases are TGTGCCAGCAGTACCGGGACTAGCGGGAGTGGGGAGCTGTTTTTT. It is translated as CASSTGTSGSGELFF.

CDR3 in amino acids: CASSEFKGQENTGELFF. In nucleotides, the CDR3 is TGTGCCAGCAGTGAATTCAAAGGACAGGAGAACACCGGGGAGCTGTTTTTT. V gene TRBV25-1 combines with J gene TRBJ2-2; 7 nucleotides line up with TRBD1. The J segment lost 1 base and the V segment lost 1 base, leaving 6 bases of the junction unmatched. The CDR3 is made up of 17 amino acids. The germline V gene has CDR1 MGHDK and CDR2 SYGVNS.

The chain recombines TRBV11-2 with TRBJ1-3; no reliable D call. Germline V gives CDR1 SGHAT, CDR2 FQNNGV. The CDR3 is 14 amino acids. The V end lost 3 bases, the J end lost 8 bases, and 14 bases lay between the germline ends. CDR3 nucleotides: TGTGCCAGCAGCTTGACGAGGGCAATTGACACCATATATTTT. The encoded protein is CASSLTRAIDTIYF. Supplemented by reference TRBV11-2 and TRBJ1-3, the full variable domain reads EAGVAQSPRYKIIEKRQSVAFWCNPISGHATLYWYQQILGQGPKLLIQFQNNGVVDDSQLPKDRFSAERLKGVDSTLKIQPAKLEDSAVYLCASSLTRAIDTIYFGEGSWLTVV.

This chain's CDR3 is CASSQEGTGGYNEQFF. Written as DNA, the CDR3 is TGTGCCAGCAGCCAAGAAGGGACGGGAGGCTACAATGAGCAGTTCTTC. The V call is TRBV4-2, the J call TRBJ2-1; TRBD2 matches 7 bases. This CDR3 has 16 residues. V shed 0 bases, J shed 3 bases, and the junction held 5 bases outside the gene matches. CDR1 LGHNA and CDR2 YNFKEQ come from the germline V gene.

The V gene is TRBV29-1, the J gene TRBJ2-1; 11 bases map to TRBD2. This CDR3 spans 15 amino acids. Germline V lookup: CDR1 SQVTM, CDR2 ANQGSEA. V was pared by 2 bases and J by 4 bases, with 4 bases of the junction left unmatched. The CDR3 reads CSVEKLAGVYNEQFF. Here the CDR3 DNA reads TGCAGCGTTGAAAAACTAGCGGGAGTATACAATGAGCAGTTCTTC.